This T cell receptor (beta chain) was recovered during a study of CD8+CD57+ T cells in acquired aplastic anemia. Study background: Sorted CD4+ and CD8+ cell DNA averaged 3.2 ug.

The table lists this clonotype with many counts. Its antigen remains unidentified. CDR3 and TCR beta VDJ profiling relied on a genomic DNA template. TCRdb fed the reads into MiXCR, producing one record per CDR3 protein. Here the sample spans a few hundred thousand distinct CDR3 sequences, over 55% being singletons. The study, taken as a whole, reports: Patients and healthy controls showed no significant CD8+ Simpson's diversity difference. Fewer than 35 shared CD8+ CDR3s appeared highly expressed within patients' immunodominant clones.

Source material: sorted CD4+, CD8+, or CD8+CD57+ T cells (not recorded which) from PBMCs. This sequence originates from a human donor in good health.

CDR3 DNA sequence: TGTGCCAGCAGACCGGGACAGGGAAGTCTTACGCAGTTCTTC. Its translation is CASRPGQGSLTQFF. The V call is TRBV6-1, the J call TRBJ2-1; 9 bases line up with TRBD1. The ends lost 6 bases at V and 12 bases at J; junction bases unmatched: 12. The CDR3 length is 14 residues. CDR1 and CDR2 from the germline V gene are MNHNS and SASEGT.